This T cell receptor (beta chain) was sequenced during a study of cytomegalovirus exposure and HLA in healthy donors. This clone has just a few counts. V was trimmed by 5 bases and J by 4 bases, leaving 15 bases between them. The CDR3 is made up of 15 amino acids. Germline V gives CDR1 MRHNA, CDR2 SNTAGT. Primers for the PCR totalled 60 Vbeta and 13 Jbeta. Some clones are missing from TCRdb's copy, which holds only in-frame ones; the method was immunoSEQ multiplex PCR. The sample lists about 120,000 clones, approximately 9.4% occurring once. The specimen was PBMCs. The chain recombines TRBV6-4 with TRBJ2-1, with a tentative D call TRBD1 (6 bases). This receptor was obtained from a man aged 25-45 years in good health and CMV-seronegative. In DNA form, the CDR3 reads TGTGCCAGCAGTCTAGAGGACAGCGCTTACAATGAGCAGTTCTTC. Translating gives CASSLEDSAYNEQFF.